This TCR beta chain was captured by sequencing in a study of blood T cell repertoires in COVID-19. Study-level background: The United States, Italy and Spain provided the acute and convalescent COVID-19 samples. Sources were T cells, B-cell-depleted T cells, or PBMCs; the material itself was cDNA or gDNA.

There are 13 residues in the CDR3. V was shortened by 3 bases and J by 2 bases, with 5 bases between the two germline ends. Individuals aged about 18 to 90 years were recruited from fewer than 25 US areas. Cohort allocation depended upon clinical history that participants reported. The assay was immunoSEQ multiplex PCR, and TCRdb's table has in-frame clones only and misses some. Of 200,000 to 250,000 clones in the sample, more than 80% were seen once. The chain joins TRBV12-3 or TRBV12-4 to TRBJ1-5; D call uncertain. This TCR came from a woman aged 40-49 years with acute COVID-19. Sequencing was performed on PBMCs or T cells enriched from blood (not recorded which). Here the CDR3 reads CASSFRGNQPQHF. The CDR3 coding sequence is TGTGCCAGCAGTTTTAGAGGCAATCAGCCCCAGCATTTT.